These 7 T cell receptor beta chains were sequenced from one sample in a study of T cells in localized non-small cell lung cancer. The assay was immunoSEQ multiplex PCR, and TCRdb's table has in-frame clones only and misses some. The sample lists approximately 4,000 clones, about 38% occurring once. The source material was lung tumor tissue, sampled before any cancer treatment. The receptors derive from a woman aged 35-70 years with stage I lung adenocarcinoma.

The chain links TRBV29-1 to TRBJ1-5; possible D gene TRBD1, 6 bases. Trimming took 4 bases from V and 3 from J, leaving 10 bases between them. CDR1 and CDR2 from the germline V gene are SQVTM and ANQGSEA. The CDR3 totals 13 residues. CDR3 nucleotide sequence: TGCAGCGTTGCCAGGGGCAACAATCAGCCCCAGCATTTT. Its translation is CSVARGNNQPQHF.

V usage is TRBV19 and J usage is TRBJ2-7; weak D call: TRBD2 (6 bases). The CDR3 totals 15 residues. V lost 1 base and J 4 bases, leaving 14 bases between the germline ends. Germline V gene data show CDR1 as LNHDA and CDR2 as SQIVND (reference sequence). The CDR3 nucleotides are TGTGCCAGTAGTATAGTCCGTGAACGGGGGTACGAGCAGTACTTC. It yields the protein CASSIVRERGYEQYF. The full variable domain, in which reference TRBV19 and TRBJ2-7 provide the parts outside the CDR3, is DGGITQSPKYLFRKEGQNVTLSCEQNLNHDAMYWYRQDPGQGLRLIYYSQIVNDFQKGDIAEGYSVSREKKESFPLTVTSAQKNPTAFYLCASSIVRERGYEQYFGPGTRLTVT.

This clone came up a few times. V and J are TRBV7-6 and TRBJ2-3; TRBD2 aligns across 8 bases. Germline V gives CDR1 SGHVS, CDR2 FNYEAQ. This CDR3 has 17 amino acids. The ends lost 4 bases at V and 1 base at J; junction bases unmatched: 10. CDR3 sequence: CASSYGSGSRGTDTQYF. The CDR3 coding sequence is TGTGCCAGCAGCTATGGGAGCGGGAGTCGGGGCACAGATACGCAGTATTTT.

This clone appeared once. This sequence joins TRBV28 and TRBJ1-2, with a weak D call TRBD1 (5 bases). The CDR3 contains 14 residues. Germline CDR1 reads MDHEN; CDR2 reads SYDVKM. V dropped 2 bases and J dropped 0 bases, with 7 bases sitting between them. For the CDR3, the DNA is TGTGCCAGCAGTTTAAGACAGACTAACTATGGCTACACCTTC. It specifies CASSLRQTNYGYTF.

This clone is medium-sized. V usage is TRBV6-8 and J usage is TRBJ2-1; TRBD1 agrees at 12 bases. With 5 bases clipped from V and 6 bases from J, the junction kept 8 bases outside the gene matches. Germline loops: CDR1 MNHGY, CDR2 SAAAGT. The CDR3 covers 16 residues. The chain's CDR3 is CASSPFWDRGLNEQFF. CDR3 coding DNA: TGTGCCAGCAGTCCGTTCTGGGACAGGGGGCTCAATGAGCAGTTCTTC.

V gene TRBV15 combines with J gene TRBJ1-5; 9 bases align to TRBD1. The CDR3 length is 15 residues. With V trimmed by 7 bases and J by 6 bases, 10 bases remained unmatched. Looked up from germline, CDR1 is LNHNV and CDR2 is YYDKDF (reference sequence). CDR3 protein: CATTRDRDWSQPQHF. The CDR3 region has the DNA TGTGCCACCACCCGGGACAGGGACTGGAGTCAGCCCCAGCATTTT.

The chain joins TRBV19 to TRBJ2-4; no clear D gene. This CDR3 is 13 amino acids long. The V end lost 4 bases, the J end lost 6 bases, and 10 bases lay between the germline ends. CDR1 LNHDA and CDR2 SQIVND come from the germline V gene (reference sequence). CDR3 in amino acids: CASSKLDPNIQYF. The CDR3 bases are TGTGCCAGTAGTAAGCTAGACCCAAACATTCAGTACTTC.